This paragraph reports one T cell receptor (beta chain). As yet, its antigen is unknown. The data were obtained in a study of T cell repertoires in cytomegalovirus infection. Study overall: CMV epitopes that were recently identified and HLA-C-restricted were used alongside well-studied HLA-B-restricted ones. Matching HLA type and CMV infection were both indicated by public TCR beta signatures. General study findings and limits: Cumulative public TCR beta family frequency identified CMV carriers with the relevant HLA. Within the response measured ex vivo, HLA-C-restricted CMV-specific TCR beta clonotypes were dominant.

The V end was cut by 1 base, the J end by 5 bases, with 6 bases between. CDR1 MNHNS and CDR2 SASEGT come from the germline V gene. CDR3 length: 13 amino acids. MiXCR, applied by TCRdb to the reads, yields one record per CDR3 protein. The sample lists hundreds of thousands of distinct CDR3 sequences, around a third seen once, with roughly 20% in the top ten. The receptor comes from a human donor in good health (CMV status not recorded). Some clones in this sample may be carry-over from other donors' samples. This chain uses TRBV6-1 with TRBJ1-5, with a possible D match to TRBD1 (6 bases). The sample was cultured PBMCs, taken from culture after CMV antigen stimulation. Written as DNA, the CDR3 is TGTGCCAGCAGTGAAGAGGGGGATCAGCCCCAGCATTTT. Translating it yields CASSEEGDQPQHF.